A single sample gave rise to the 30 T cell receptor beta chains below, sequenced in a study of tumor-infiltrating lymphocytes in primary liver carcinoma. Priming with a constant-region primer yielded TCR beta cDNA from 400 to 500 ng total RNA. Nested multiplex PCR, run for three rounds with slightly modified ARM-PCR, yielded TCR beta libraries. Investigators reported that the first two PCR rounds, at 10 cycles each, used TRBV1-TRBV30 forward primers with a C-beta reverse primer. A single record per CDR3 protein comes from TCRdb applying MiXCR to the multiplex PCR reads. The sample yields about 120,000 distinct CDR3 sequences, around 62% seen once. Co-extracted RNA and DNA came from approximately 20-30 mg of unsorted bulk tissue. Sequenced: liver tumor tissue from sampling region 1. Subset denoted: tumor region T1, superior pole. The receptors stem from a woman between 55 and 75 years old with primary liver carcinoma and hepatitis B virus infection.

Only one count was recorded for this clonotype. The genes are TRBV28 and TRBJ2-5; TRBD1 might be the D (6 bases). The CDR3 length is 15 residues. Germline CDR1 reads MDHEN; CDR2 reads SYDVKM. V gave up 2 bases and J gave up 0 bases, with 10 bases separating them. CDR3 bases: TGTGCCAGCAGTTTAAGGCAGGGGTACCAAGAGACCCAGTACTTC. Encoded protein: CASSLRQGYQETQYF.

Points on this clonotype: The junction and the germline gene differ at one end; a read error may be behind it. The chain is built from TRBV11-1 and TRBJ2-3; D is ambiguous. Germline lookup yields CDR1 SGHAT and CDR2 FQDESV (reference sequence). This CDR3 contains 14 residues. CDR3 region: CASSLRRRAGESNF. CDR3 sequence (DNA): TGTGCCAGCAGCTTAAGGCGACGTGCTGGAGAGTCTAACTTT.

This clonotype was seen more than once but under ten times. This sequence joins TRBV30 and TRBJ1-3; D unclear. Germline values: CDR1 GTSNPN, CDR2 SVGIG (reference sequence). The CDR3 sequence is 14 residues long. The ends were cut back, 1 base at V and 4 bases at J, with 11 bases in the middle. The CDR3 bases are TGTGCCTGGAGTGCCGAGGGTAACGGAAACACCATATATTTT. It translates to CAWSAEGNGNTIYF.

As for this clonotype: At one end the junction does not follow the germline gene, possibly because of a read error. The chain has TRBV7-3 and TRBJ2-5, with D maybe TRBD2 (6 bases). The CDR3 totals 15 residues. Germline CDR1 SGHTA, CDR2 FQGTGA. CDR3 sequence: CASSLGGAAQETQYF. DNA for the CDR3: TGTGCCAGCAGCTTAGGCGGGGCGGCTCAAGAGACCCAGTATTTC.

Concerning this clonotype: This may be a read error: a much more frequent sequence differs by one nucleotide. This chain joins TRBV12-3 or TRBV12-4 and TRBJ1-2; TRBD1 is a possible D gene (5 bases). V gave up 6 bases and J gave up 5 bases, with 10 bases separating them. The CDR3 contains 12 residues. The CDR3 sequence is CASSRGRYGYTF. Here the CDR3 DNA reads TGTGCCAGCAGCCGGGGGAGGTATGGCTACACCTTC.

This clonotype has only one observation. At one end, the junction sequence differs from germline, possibly due to a read error. J is TRBJ1-1 and V is TRBV11-2; 7 nucleotides agree with TRBD1. CDR1 and CDR2 from the germline V gene are SGHAT and FQNNGV. CDR3 length: 14 amino acids. The CDR3: CTSTPGAAKIGQAF. CDR3 DNA sequence: TGTACCAGCACCCCTGGTGCGGCGAAAATTGGACAGGCTTTT.

This chain connects TRBV5-4 to TRBJ2-7; 8 nucleotides match TRBD2. CDR3 length equals 15 residues. With V trimmed by 4 bases and J by 12 bases, 18 bases remained unmatched. Germline loops: CDR1 SGHNT, CDR2 YYREEE (reference sequence). The CDR3 region is CASSPWTSSHYERYF. DNA for the CDR3: TGTGCCAGCAGCCCCTGGACTAGCTCCCACTACGAGAGGTACTTC.

This clonotype was found once. Possible read error: a much larger clone is one base away. The chain carries TRBV12-3 or TRBV12-4 and TRBJ1-1; D not certain. The CDR3 covers 15 residues. V lost 6 bases and J 1 base, leaving 15 bases between the germline ends. The DNA of the CDR3 is TGTGCCAGCAGCATCCCTGGACGGGGGAACACTGAAGCTTTCTTT. It translates to CASSIPGRGNTEAFF.

Details on this clonotype: This CDR3 fails to terminate in the conserved phenylalanine or tryptophan, so it likely reflects a read error. V is TRBV11-3 and J is TRBJ2-1; possibly TRBD1 or TRBD2 for D (5 bases each). This CDR3 contains 13 residues. Germline-derived CDR1 and CDR2 are SGHNT and YENEEA. The CDR3: CASSAGGYNEQFS. The CDR3 nucleotides are TGTGCAAGCAGTGCTGGGGGCTACAATGAGCAGTTCTCC.

Of note for this clonotype: One junction end does not reproduce the germline sequence, and a read error may be involved. The rearrangement links TRBV11-2 to TRBJ2-1; 9 bases line up with TRBD2. Germline CDR1 SGHAT, CDR2 FQNNGV. The CDR3 runs 19 residues. Written as DNA, the CDR3 is TGTGCCAGCAGTCCGCGCCACATTTCGGGACTAGCAGCCTACAAAGAGCAGTTCTTC. Its protein is CASSPRHISGLAAYKEQFF.

To note about this clonotype: One base away lies a much larger clone, so this may be a sequencing read error. A read error is likely, as this CDR3 ends without the conserved phenylalanine or tryptophan. CDR3: CASSLPLAGVNNEQFS. In DNA, the CDR3 is TGTGCCAGCAGTTTGCCCCTAGCGGGAGTCAACAATGAGCAGTTCTCC. This chain links TRBV12-3 or TRBV12-4 with TRBJ2-1; 10 bases match TRBD2. The J segment lost 5 bases and the V segment lost 3 bases, leaving 7 bases of the junction unmatched. The CDR3 is 16 residues long.

Notes on this clonotype: A junction end diverges from the germline sequence, so it may reflect a read error. The chain carries TRBV29-1 and TRBJ2-1, with TRBD2 as a possible D gene (5 bases). CDR3 length equals 17 residues. Per the germline V gene, CDR1 is SQVTM and CDR2 is ANQGSEA. Written as DNA, the CDR3 is TGTAGCGTTGAAGAAGCTGGGCACTTCTACAGCTACAATGAGCAGTTCTTC. It codes for CSVEEAGHFYSYNEQFF.

Note on this clonotype: This may arise from a read error, as a much more abundant clone is one base away. V gene TRBV12-3 or TRBV12-4 combines with J gene TRBJ1-1; a weak D match, TRBD1 (5 bases). Trimming took 7 bases from V and 9 from J, leaving 18 bases between them. The CDR3 has 13 residues. CDR3 DNA sequence: TGTGCCAGCAAGTTAGGGGAAGGTGCTAAAGCTTTCTTT. This codes for CASKLGEGAKAFF.

The V call is TRBV12-3 or TRBV12-4, the J call TRBJ1-5; no definite D call. The ends were cut back, 2 bases at V and 8 bases at J, with 13 bases in the middle. CDR3 length: 14 amino acids. Written as DNA, the CDR3 is TGTGCCAGCAGTTTAAGGGCAAATCGGAAGCCCCAGCATTTT. Translated, it gives CASSLRANRKPQHF.

Concerning this clonotype: One end of the junction is discordant with germline, which a read error may explain. The gene calls are TRBV6-5 and TRBJ2-7; TRBD2 matches 8 bases. Germline CDR1 reads MNHEY; CDR2 reads SVGAGI. CDR3 length: 15 amino acids. The CDR3 loop reads CVSSAATGGYYEKYF. CDR3 bases: TGTGTCAGCAGCGCGGCGACGGGAGGGTACTACGAGAAGTACTTC.

This clonotype has only a few counts. The chain links TRBV7-9 to TRBJ2-3, with D unclear. This CDR3 region has 14 residues. Germline lookup yields CDR1 SEHNR and CDR2 FQNEAQ (reference sequence). V lost 8 bases to trimming and J lost 4 bases, with 16 bases between them. As DNA, the CDR3 is TGTGCCAGCTCCCTTGGCCGAACCCCAGATACGCAGTATTTT. This translates into CASSLGRTPDTQYF.

About this clonotype itself: Germline and junction disagree at one end, which may indicate a read error. The chain joins TRBV7-8 to TRBJ1-6; TRBD1 is a possible D gene (5 bases). This CDR3 region has 15 residues. In germline, CDR1 is SGHVS, CDR2 FQNEAQ. CDR3 in amino acids: CASSVRQGPSSLLHF. The CDR3 DNA follows: TGTGCCAGTAGCGTTAGGCAGGGTCCAAGTTCACTCCTCCACTTT.

About this clonotype itself: Lacking the conserved final phenylalanine or tryptophan, this CDR3 likely reflects a read error. This sequence joins TRBV11-2 and TRBJ2-5; TRBD2 matches 7 bases. The ends lost 6 bases at V and 5 bases at J; junction bases unmatched: 6. The CDR3 extends over 13 amino acids. Germline values: CDR1 SGHAT, CDR2 FQNNGV. CDR3 sequence: CASRRKGGETQYL. The CDR3 DNA sequence: TGTGCCAGCAGGCGAAAGGGAGGGGAGACCCAGTACCTC.

Remarks on this clonotype: This may be a read error: a much more frequent sequence differs by one nucleotide. The chain uses TRBV5-1 and TRBJ2-3, with TRBD2 matching 10 bases. The V gene end was trimmed by 4 bases and the J gene end by 2 bases; junction bases not matched to a gene: 7. The germline V gene encodes CDR1 SGHRS and CDR2 YFSETQ. This CDR3 region has 16 residues. The CDR3 sequence is CASSPRTSGFTDTQYF. The CDR3 DNA sequence: TGCGCCAGCAGCCCCAGGACTAGCGGCTTCACAGATACGCAGTATTTT.

Details on this clonotype: Given a much more abundant clone one base away, this may be a read error. This rearrangement joins TRBV6-5 to TRBJ2-3, with D tentatively TRBD2 (5 bases). CDR1 MNHEY and CDR2 SVGAGI come from the germline V gene. The V end was cut by 4 bases, the J end by 4 bases, with 15 bases between. The CDR3 runs to 15 residues. CDR3 protein: CASSLGGLSSDTQYF. The CDR3 DNA reads TGTGCCAGCAGTTTGGGCGGACTCTCCTCAGATACGCAGTATTTT.

The chain is built from TRBV11-3 and TRBJ1-1; D uncertain. Trimming stripped 5 bases from V and 11 bases from J, with 21 bases between. Per the germline V gene, CDR1 is SGHNT and CDR2 is YENEEA. This CDR3 has 14 amino acids. CDR3 region: CASSPNPQGIDAFF. CDR3 coding DNA: TGTGCCAGCAGCCCCAACCCCCAAGGGATCGATGCTTTCTTT.

As regards this clonotype: The conserved final phenylalanine or tryptophan is absent from the CDR3, which likely points to a read error. This rearrangement joins TRBV11-2 to TRBJ2-7; D unclear. The CDR3 loop spans 14 amino acids. From germline, CDR1 is SGHAT and CDR2 FQNNGV. The germline V and J ends were trimmed by 5 bases and 2 bases, with 13 bases remaining between them. CDR3 amino acids: CASSRTWDTYEQYL. CDR3 nucleotides: TGTGCCAGCAGCAGAACATGGGATACCTACGAGCAGTACCTC.

A note on this clonotype: One end of the junction is discordant with germline, which a read error may explain. The J gene is TRBJ1-4, the V gene TRBV11-2, with 7 bases identical to TRBD1. This CDR3 comprises 15 residues. Germline V CDR1 and CDR2: SGHAT, FQNNGV. CDR3 sequence reads: CAGSLEGGENEKLFF. Written as DNA, the CDR3 is TGTGCCGGCAGCTTAGAAGGGGGCGAAAATGAAAAATTATTTTTT.

The V and J genes are TRBV11-2 and TRBJ2-3; D is possibly TRBD2 (6 bases). This CDR3 comprises 14 residues. CDR1 is SGHAT, CDR2 FQNNGV, per germline. V was trimmed by 6 bases and J by 7 bases, leaving 17 bases between them. The CDR3 spells CASSLSSARHTQYF. The CDR3 nucleotides read TGTGCCAGCAGTCTCTCTAGCGCCCGGCATACGCAGTATTTT. Supplemented by reference TRBV11-2 and TRBJ2-3, the full variable domain reads EAGVAQSPRYKIIEKRQSVAFWCNPISGHATLYWYQQILGQGPKLLIQFQNNGVVDDSQLPKDRFSAERLKGVDSTLKIQPAKLEDSAVYLCASSLSSARHTQYFGPGTRLTVL.

V usage is TRBV4-2 and J usage is TRBJ2-1, with TRBD2 as a possible D gene (6 bases). The CDR3 has 16 amino acids. The germline V gene encodes CDR1 LGHNA and CDR2 YNFKEQ. In DNA, the CDR3 is TGTGTCAGAAGCCCCTCAGCGGGCCCCTCCTACAATGAGCAGTTCTTC. Protein: CVRSPSAGPSYNEQFF.

The chain has TRBV28 and TRBJ2-3, with D tentatively TRBD2 (6 bases). CDR1 and CDR2 (germline): MDHEN, SYDVKM. CDR3 length: 15 amino acids. Trimming pared 8 bases from V and 4 bases from J, leaving 19 bases between. The CDR3 spells CASLGGVISADTQYF. The CDR3 nucleotides are TGTGCCAGCCTTGGCGGGGTAATTAGCGCAGATACGCAGTATTTT.

This clonotype showed up just once. The final CDR3 position lacks the conserved phenylalanine or tryptophan, pointing to a likely read error. V is TRBV11-1 and J is TRBJ2-1, with 12 bases aligning to TRBD2. The CDR3 has 17 residues. The germline V gene encodes CDR1 SGHAT and CDR2 FQDESV (reference sequence). The CDR3: CGSSSPKTSGSSLEQFL. As DNA, the CDR3 is TGTGGCAGCAGCTCCCCCAAGACTAGCGGGAGCTCTTTGGAGCAGTTCCTC.

Concerning this clonotype: The final CDR3 position lacks the conserved phenylalanine or tryptophan, pointing to a likely read error. J is TRBJ2-1 and V is TRBV29-1; TRBD2 matches at 7 bases. This CDR3 region has 14 residues. Germline CDR1 is SQVTM and CDR2 is ANQGSEA. DNA of the CDR3: TGCAACATCCTACGGGGAGGGTCCTACAATGAGCAGTTCTTA. Translated: CNILRGGSYNEQFL.

This clonotype was observed a single time. The junction departs from the called germline gene at one end, perhaps through a read error. The rearrangement joins TRBV5-5 to TRBJ2-7; 11 bases agree with TRBD2. Germline V gives CDR1 SGHKS, CDR2 YYEKEE (reference sequence). CDR3 length: 15 amino acids. Written as DNA, the CDR3 is TGTGCCAGCAGCTTACTAGCGGGAGACCACTACGTGCAGTACTTC. Protein: CASSLLAGDHYVQYF.

This chain joins TRBV28 and TRBJ2-5; 13 positions match TRBD2. Germline V gene data show CDR1 as MDHEN and CDR2 as SYDVKM. Trimming at V came to 4 bases and at J to 7 bases, leaving 9 bases not matched to a gene. CDR3 length: 16 residues. The CDR3 bases are TGTGCCAGCAGTTCACCCGGGACTAGCGGGACCGGGACCCAGTACTTC. This translates into CASSSPGTSGTGTQYF.